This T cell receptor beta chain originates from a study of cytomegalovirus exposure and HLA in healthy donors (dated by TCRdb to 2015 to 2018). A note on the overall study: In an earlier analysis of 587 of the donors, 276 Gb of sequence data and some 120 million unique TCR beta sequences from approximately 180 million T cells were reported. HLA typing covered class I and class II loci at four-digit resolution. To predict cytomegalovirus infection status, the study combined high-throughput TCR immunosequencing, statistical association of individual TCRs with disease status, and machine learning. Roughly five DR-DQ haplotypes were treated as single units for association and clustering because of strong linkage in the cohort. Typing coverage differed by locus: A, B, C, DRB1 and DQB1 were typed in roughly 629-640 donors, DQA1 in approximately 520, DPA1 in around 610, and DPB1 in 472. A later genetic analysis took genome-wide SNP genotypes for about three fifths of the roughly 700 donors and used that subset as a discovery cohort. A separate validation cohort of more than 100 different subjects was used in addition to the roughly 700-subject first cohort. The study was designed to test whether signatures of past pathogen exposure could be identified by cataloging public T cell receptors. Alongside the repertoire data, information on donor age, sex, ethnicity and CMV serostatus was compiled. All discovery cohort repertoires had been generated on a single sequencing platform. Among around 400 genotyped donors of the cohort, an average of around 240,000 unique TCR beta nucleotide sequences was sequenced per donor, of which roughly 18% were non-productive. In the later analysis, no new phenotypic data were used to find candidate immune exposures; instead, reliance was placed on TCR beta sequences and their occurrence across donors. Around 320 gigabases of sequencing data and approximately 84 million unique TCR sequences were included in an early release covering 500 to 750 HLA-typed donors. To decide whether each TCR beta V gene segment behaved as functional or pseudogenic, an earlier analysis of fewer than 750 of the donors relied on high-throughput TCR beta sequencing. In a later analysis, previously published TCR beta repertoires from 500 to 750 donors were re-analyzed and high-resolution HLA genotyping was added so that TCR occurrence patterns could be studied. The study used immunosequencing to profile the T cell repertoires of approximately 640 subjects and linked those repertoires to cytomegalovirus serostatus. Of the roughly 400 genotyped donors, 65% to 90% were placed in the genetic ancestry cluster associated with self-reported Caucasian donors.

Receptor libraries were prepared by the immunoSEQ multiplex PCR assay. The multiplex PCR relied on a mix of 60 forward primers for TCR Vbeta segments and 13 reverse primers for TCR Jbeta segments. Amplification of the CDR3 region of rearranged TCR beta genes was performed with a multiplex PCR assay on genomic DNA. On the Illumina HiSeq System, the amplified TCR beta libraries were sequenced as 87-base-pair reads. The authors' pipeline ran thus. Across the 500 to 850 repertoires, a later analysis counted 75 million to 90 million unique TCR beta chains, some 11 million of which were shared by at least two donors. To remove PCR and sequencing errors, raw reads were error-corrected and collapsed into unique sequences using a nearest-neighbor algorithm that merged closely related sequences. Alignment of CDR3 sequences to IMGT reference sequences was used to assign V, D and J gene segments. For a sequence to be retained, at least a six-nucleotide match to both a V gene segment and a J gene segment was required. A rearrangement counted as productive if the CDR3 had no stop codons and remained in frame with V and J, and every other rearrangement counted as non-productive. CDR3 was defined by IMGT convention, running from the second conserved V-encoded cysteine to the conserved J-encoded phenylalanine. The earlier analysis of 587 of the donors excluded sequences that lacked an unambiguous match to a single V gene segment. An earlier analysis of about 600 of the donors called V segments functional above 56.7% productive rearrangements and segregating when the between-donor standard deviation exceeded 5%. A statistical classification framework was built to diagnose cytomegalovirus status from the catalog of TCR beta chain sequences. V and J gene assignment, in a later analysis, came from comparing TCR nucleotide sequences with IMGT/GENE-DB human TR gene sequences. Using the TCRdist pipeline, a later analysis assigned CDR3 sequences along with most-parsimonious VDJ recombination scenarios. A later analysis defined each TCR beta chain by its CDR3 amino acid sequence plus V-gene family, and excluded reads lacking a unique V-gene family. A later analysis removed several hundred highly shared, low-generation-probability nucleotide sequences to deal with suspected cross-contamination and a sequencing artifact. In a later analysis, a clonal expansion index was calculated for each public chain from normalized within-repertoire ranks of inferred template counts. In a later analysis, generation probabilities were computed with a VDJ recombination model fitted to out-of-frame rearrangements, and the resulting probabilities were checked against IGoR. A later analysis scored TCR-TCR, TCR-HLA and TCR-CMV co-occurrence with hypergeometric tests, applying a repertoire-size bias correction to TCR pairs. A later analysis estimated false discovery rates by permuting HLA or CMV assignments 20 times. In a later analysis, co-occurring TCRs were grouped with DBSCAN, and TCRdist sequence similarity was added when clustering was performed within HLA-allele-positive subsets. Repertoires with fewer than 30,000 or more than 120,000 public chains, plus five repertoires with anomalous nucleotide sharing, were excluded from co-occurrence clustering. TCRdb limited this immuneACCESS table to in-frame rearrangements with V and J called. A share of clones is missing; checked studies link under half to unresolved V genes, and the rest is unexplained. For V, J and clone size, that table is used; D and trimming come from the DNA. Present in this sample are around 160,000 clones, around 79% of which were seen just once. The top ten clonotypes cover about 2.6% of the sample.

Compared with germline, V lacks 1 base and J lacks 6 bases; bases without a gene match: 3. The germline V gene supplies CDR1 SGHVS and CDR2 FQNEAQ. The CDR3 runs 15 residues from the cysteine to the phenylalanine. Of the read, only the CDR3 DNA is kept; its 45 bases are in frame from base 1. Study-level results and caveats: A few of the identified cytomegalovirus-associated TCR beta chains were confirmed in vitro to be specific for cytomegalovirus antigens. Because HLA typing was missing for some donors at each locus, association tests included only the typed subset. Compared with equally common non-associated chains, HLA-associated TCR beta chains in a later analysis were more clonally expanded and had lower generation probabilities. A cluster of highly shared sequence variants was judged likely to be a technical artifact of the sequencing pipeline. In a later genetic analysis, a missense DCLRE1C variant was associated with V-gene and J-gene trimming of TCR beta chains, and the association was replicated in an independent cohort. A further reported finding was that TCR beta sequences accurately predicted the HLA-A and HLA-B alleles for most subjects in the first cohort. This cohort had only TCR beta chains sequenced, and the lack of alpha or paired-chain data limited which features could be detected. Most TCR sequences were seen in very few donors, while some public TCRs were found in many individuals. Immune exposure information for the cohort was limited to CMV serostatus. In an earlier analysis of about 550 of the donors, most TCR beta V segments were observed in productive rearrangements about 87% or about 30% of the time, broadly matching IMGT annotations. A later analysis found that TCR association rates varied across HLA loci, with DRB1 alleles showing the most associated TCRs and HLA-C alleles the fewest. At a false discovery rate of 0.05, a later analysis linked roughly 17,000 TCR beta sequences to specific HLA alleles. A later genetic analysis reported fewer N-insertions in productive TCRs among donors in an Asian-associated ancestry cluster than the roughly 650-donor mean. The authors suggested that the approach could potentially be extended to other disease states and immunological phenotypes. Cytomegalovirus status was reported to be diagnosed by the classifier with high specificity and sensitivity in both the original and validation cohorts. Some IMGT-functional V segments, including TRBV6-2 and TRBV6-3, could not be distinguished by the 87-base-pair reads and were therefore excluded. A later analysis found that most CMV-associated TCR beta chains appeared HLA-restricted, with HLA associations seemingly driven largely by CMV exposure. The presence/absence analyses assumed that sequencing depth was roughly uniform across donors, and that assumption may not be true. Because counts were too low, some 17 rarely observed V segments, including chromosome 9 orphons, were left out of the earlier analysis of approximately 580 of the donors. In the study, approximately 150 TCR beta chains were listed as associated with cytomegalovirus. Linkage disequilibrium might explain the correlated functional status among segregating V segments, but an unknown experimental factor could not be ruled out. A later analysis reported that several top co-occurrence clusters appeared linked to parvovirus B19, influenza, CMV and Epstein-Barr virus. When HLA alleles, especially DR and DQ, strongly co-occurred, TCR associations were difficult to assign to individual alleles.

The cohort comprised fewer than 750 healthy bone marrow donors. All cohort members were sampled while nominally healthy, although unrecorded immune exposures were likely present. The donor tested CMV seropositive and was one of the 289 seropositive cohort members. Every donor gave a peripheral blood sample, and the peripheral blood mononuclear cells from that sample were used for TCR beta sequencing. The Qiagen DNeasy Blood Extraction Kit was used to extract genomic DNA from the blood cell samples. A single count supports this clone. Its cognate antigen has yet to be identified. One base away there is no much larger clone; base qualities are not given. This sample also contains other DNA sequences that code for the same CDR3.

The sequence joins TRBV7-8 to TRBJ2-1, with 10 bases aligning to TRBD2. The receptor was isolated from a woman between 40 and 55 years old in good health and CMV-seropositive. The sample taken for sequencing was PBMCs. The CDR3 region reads CASSLGLAGVNEQFF. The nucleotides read TGTGCCAGCAGCTTAGGGCTAGCGGGAGTCAATGAGCAGTTCTTC. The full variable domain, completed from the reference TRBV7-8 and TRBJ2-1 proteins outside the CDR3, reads GAGVSQSPRYKVAKRGQDVALRCDPISGHVSLFWYQQALGQGPEFLTYFQNEAQLDKSGLPSDRFFAERPEGSVSTLKIQRTQQEDSAVYLCASSLGLAGVNEQFFGPGTRLTVL.